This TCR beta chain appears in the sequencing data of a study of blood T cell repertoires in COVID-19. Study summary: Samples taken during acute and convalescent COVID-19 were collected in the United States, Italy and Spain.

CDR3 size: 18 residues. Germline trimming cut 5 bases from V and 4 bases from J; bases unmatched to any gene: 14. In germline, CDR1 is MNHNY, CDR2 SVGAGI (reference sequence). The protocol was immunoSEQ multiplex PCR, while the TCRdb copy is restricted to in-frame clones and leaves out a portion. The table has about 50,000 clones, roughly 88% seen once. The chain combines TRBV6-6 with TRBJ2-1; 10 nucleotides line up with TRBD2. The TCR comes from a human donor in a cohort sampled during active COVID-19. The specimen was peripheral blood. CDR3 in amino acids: CASSLGGPSGSFYNEQFF. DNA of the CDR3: TGTGCCAGCAGTCTAGGAGGCCCTAGCGGGAGCTTTTACAATGAGCAGTTCTTC.